The present T cell receptor (beta chain) was sequenced within a study of blood T cell dynamics during melanoma immunotherapy. The overall study: Patients with metastatic melanoma got pembrolizumab or nivolumab-ipilimumab as first-line care. Regarding the study as a whole: Unlike progressors, later disease-control patients had W3 repertoires gaining clonality or diversity.

Time point reported: pre-treatment baseline. Apart from a couple of fast progressors, RECIST 1.1 response was judged 12 weeks post-infusion. J gave up 4 bases and V 4 bases, and 11 bases lay outside the gene matches. Germline-derived CDR1 and CDR2 are LNHDA and SQIVND (reference sequence). CDR3 length: 17 residues. A fixed DNA input of about 320 ng was used per bulk PBMC sample. TCRdb's copy holds only in-frame clones and misses some; the assay was immunoSEQ multiplex PCR. In the table there are tens of thousands of clones, roughly 86% of which are singletons. A note on this clone: Its target is unknown.

Sequences were derived from blood, sampled from a patient treated with checkpoint blockade. The TCR comes from a human donor with melanoma. V is TRBV19 and J is TRBJ1-1; 11 bases map to TRBD1. The CDR3 DNA reads as TGTGCCAGTAGTACGGACAGGGGGCTGCTTGGGGGCACTGAAGCTTTCTTT. It specifies CASSTDRGLLGGTEAFF.